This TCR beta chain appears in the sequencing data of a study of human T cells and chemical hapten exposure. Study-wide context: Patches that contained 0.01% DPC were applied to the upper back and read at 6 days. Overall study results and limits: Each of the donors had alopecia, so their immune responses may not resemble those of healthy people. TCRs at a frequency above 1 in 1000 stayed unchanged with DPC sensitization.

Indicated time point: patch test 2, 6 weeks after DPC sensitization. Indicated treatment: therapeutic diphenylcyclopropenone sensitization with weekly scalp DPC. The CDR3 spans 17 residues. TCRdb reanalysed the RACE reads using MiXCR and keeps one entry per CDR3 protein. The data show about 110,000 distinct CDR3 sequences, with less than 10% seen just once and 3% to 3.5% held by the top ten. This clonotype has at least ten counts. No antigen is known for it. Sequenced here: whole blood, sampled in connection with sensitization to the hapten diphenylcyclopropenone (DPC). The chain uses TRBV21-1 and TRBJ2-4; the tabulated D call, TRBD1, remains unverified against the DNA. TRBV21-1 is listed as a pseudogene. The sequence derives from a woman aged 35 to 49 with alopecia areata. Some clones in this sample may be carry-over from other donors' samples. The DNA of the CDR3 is TGTGCCAGCAGCAAAGCGGGGGCCCAGGGGTGCAAAAACATTCAGTACTTC. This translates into CASSKAGAQGCKNIQYF.